The 15 T cell receptor beta chains listed next were all sequenced from one sample in a study of blood T cell repertoires in COVID-19. The protocol was immunoSEQ multiplex PCR, while the TCRdb copy is restricted to in-frame clones and leaves out a portion. The profile shows 130,000 to 150,000 clones, 84% of them singletons. The sequenced sample was peripheral blood. Receptor source: a man aged 60-69 years with active or convalescent COVID-19.

J is TRBJ2-2 and V is TRBV12-3 or TRBV12-4; the D is unclear. V lost 5 bases, J lost 1 base, and 5 bases lay in between. The CDR3 spans 13 residues. CDR3 sequence reads: CASSDLNTGELFF. The CDR3 DNA reads TGTGCCAGCAGTGACTTGAACACCGGGGAGCTGTTTTTT.

The chain combines TRBV18 with TRBJ1-1; TRBD1 matches at 8 bases. This CDR3 region has 14 residues. Trimming cost V 4 bases and J 1 base; bases outside gene matches: 2. The germline V gene has CDR1 KGHSH and CDR2 LQKENI. CDR3 residues: CASSRDRKNTEAFF. As DNA, the CDR3 is TGTGCCAGCTCACGGGACAGGAAGAACACTGAAGCTTTCTTT.

Only a few counts were recorded for this clone. The chain links TRBV4-1 to TRBJ1-5, with D possibly matching TRBD1 (5 bases). CDR3 length equals 15 residues. Trimming pared 2 bases from V and 2 bases from J, leaving 10 bases between. Per the germline V gene, CDR1 is MGHRA and CDR2 is YSYEKL. CDR3 sequence: CASSQLGLGNQPQHF. The CDR3 region has the DNA TGCGCCAGCAGCCAATTGGGACTGGGCAATCAGCCCCAGCATTTT.

This clone has only a few counts. This chain joins TRBV10-2 and TRBJ1-1; D is uncertain. The germline V and J ends were trimmed by 7 bases and 3 bases, with 15 bases remaining between them. The CDR3 length is 14 residues. CDR1 WSHSY and CDR2 SAAADI come from the germline V gene. For the CDR3, the DNA is TGCGCCAGCAACAACAAGGTAACAGACACTGAAGCTTTCTTT. Protein sequence: CASNNKVTDTEAFF.

The genes are TRBV5-6 and TRBJ1-5; D unresolved. Trimming removed 0 bases at V and 7 bases at J, with 11 bases between. This CDR3 region has 14 residues. Germline V CDR1 and CDR2: SGHDT, YYEEEE. The DNA for the CDR3 is TGTGCCAGCAGCTTGGGGGGTTCGGGACAGCCCCAGCATTTT. Encoded protein: CASSLGGSGQPQHF.

The rearrangement uses TRBV5-1 and TRBJ2-3; 13 nucleotides line up with TRBD2. Germline CDR1 reads SGHRS; CDR2 reads YFSETQ. The V gene end was trimmed by 4 bases and the J gene end by 10 bases; junction bases not matched to a gene: 12. CDR3 length: 16 residues. CDR3 sequence: CASSHGTSGTLGAQYF. Here the CDR3 DNA reads TGCGCCAGCAGCCACGGGACTAGCGGGACCCTGGGGGCGCAGTATTTT.

The gene calls are TRBV19 and TRBJ1-1, with 7 bases identical to TRBD1. The CDR3 totals 15 residues. Germline V CDR1 and CDR2: LNHDA, SQIVND (reference sequence). V was clipped by 0 bases and J by 3 bases; unmatched bases: 4. CDR3 sequence (DNA): TGTGCCAGTAGTATAGATCCCAGGGGGGACACTGAAGCTTTCTTT. Translating it yields CASSIDPRGDTEAFF.

The gene calls are TRBV4-1 and TRBJ1-1; 7 bases are a match to TRBD1. V trimming: 0 bases; J trimming: 0 bases; junction bases outside the gene matches: 4. There are 16 residues in the CDR3. CDR1 and CDR2 (germline): MGHRA, YSYEKL. The chain's CDR3 is CASSQDIGGLNTEAFF. The CDR3 bases are TGCGCCAGCAGCCAAGATATAGGGGGCTTGAACACTGAAGCTTTCTTT.

The V call is TRBV3-1 (or the pseudogene TRBV3-2), the J call TRBJ2-7, with no clear D. Trimming took 1 base from V and 3 from J, leaving 7 bases between them. CDR3 length: 13 amino acids. The V gene's germline CDR1 is LGHDT and CDR2 YNNKEL (reference sequence). The CDR3 sequence is CASSQGPSYEQYF. The CDR3 nucleotides read TGTGCCAGCAGCCAAGGTCCCAGCTACGAGCAGTACTTC.

This clone was seen a single time. The V call is TRBV6-5, the J call TRBJ1-1; TRBD1 matches at 7 bases. CDR1 is MNHEY, CDR2 SVGAGI, per germline. Trimming removed 5 bases from V and 2 bases from J; junction bases left unmatched: 8. This CDR3 comprises 15 residues. CDR3 coding DNA: TGTGCCAGCAGTACCACAGGGGTATCCAACACTGAAGCTTTCTTT. It codes for CASSTTGVSNTEAFF.

V is TRBV19 and J is TRBJ2-4, with 7 bases identical to TRBD1. J was trimmed by 1 base and V by 0 bases; bases with no gene match: 6. Germline V gene data show CDR1 as LNHDA and CDR2 as SQIVND (reference sequence). The CDR3 consists of 17 residues. The CDR3 loop reads CASSIDRGQGAKNIQYF. CDR3 in DNA: TGTGCCAGTAGTATAGATAGGGGGCAGGGGGCCAAAAACATTCAGTACTTC. The full variable domain, its missing parts supplied by reference TRBV19 and TRBJ2-4, is DGGITQSPKYLFRKEGQNVTLSCEQNLNHDAMYWYRQDPGQGLRLIYYSQIVNDFQKGDIAEGYSVSREKKESFPLTVTSAQKNPTAFYLCASSIDRGQGAKNIQYFGAGTRLSVL.

The rearrangement links TRBV14 to TRBJ1-2; TRBD1 matches at 7 bases. This CDR3 is built from 13 residues. The V and J ends lost 4 bases and 7 bases, in that order; junction bases with no gene match: 6. Per germline, CDR1 SGHDN and CDR2 FVKESK. CDR3 sequence: CASSPGTDGGYTF. CDR3 coding DNA: TGTGCCAGCAGCCCAGGGACAGACGGTGGCTACACCTTC.

V usage is TRBV6-5 and J usage is TRBJ2-2; D is unresolved. Germline-derived CDR1 and CDR2 are MNHEY and SVGAGI. There are 15 residues in the CDR3. Trimming removed 2 bases at V and 4 bases at J, with 11 bases between. The CDR3 DNA follows: TGTGCCAGCAGTTACGGTCAGACATCCACCGGGGAGCTGTTTTTT. It codes for CASSYGQTSTGELFF.

The genes are TRBV7-2 and TRBJ2-7; 8 nucleotides line up with TRBD2. The CDR3 has 13 residues. CDR1 and CDR2 from the germline V gene are SGHTA and FQGNSA. V lost 1 base to trimming and J lost 7 bases; unmatched junction nucleotides: 3. CDR3 nucleotide sequence: TGTGCCAGCAGCTTAGTTCGGGGGGGTGAGCAGTACGTC. Translating gives CASSLVRGGEQYV.

The J gene is TRBJ1-3, the V gene TRBV11-2; no reliable D call. V lost 1 base to trimming and J lost 0 bases, with 4 bases between them. Germline loops: CDR1 SGHAT, CDR2 FQNNGV. The CDR3 sequence is 14 residues long. CDR3 in DNA: TGTGCCAGCAGCTTAGTTAACTCTGGAAACACCATATATTTT. Its protein product is CASSLVNSGNTIYF.